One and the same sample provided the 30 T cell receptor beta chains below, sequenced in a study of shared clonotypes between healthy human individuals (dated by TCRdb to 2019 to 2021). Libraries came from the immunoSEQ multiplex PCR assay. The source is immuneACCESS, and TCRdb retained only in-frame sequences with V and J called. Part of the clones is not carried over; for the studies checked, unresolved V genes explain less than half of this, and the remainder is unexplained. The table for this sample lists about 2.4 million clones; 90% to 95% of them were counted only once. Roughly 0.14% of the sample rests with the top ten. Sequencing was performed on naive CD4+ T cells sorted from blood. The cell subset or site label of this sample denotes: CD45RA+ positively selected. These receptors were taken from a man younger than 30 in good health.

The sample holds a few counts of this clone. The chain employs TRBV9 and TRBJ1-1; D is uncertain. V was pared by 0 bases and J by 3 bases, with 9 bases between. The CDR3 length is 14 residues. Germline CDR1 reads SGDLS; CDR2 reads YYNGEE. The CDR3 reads CASSVAPTDTEAFF. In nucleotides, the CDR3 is TGTGCCAGCAGCGTAGCGCCTACTGACACTGAAGCTTTCTTT.

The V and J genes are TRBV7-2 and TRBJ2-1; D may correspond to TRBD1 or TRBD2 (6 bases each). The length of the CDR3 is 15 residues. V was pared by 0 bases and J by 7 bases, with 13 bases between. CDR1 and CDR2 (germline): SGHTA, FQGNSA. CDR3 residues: CASSLALGGLNEQFF. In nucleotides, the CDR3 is TGTGCCAGCAGCTTAGCGCTGGGGGGCTTGAATGAGCAGTTCTTC. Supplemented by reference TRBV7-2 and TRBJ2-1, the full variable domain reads GAGVSQSPSNKVTEKGKDVELRCDPISGHTALYWYRQSLGQGLEFLIYFQGNSAPDKSGLPSDRFSAERTGGSVSTLTIQRTQQEDSAVYLCASSLALGGLNEQFFGPGTRLTVL.

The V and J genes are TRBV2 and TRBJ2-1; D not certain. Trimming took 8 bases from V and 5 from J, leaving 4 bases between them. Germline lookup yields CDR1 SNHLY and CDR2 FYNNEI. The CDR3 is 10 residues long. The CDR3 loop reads CASAHNEQFF. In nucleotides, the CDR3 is TGTGCCAGCGCCCACAATGAGCAGTTCTTC.

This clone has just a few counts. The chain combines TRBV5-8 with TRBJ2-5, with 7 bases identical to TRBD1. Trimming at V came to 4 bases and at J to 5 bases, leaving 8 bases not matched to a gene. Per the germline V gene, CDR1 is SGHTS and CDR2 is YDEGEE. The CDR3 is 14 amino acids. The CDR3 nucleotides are TGTGCCAGCAGCCAGGAGCAGGGGGTGGAGACCCAGTACTTC. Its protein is CASSQEQGVETQYF.

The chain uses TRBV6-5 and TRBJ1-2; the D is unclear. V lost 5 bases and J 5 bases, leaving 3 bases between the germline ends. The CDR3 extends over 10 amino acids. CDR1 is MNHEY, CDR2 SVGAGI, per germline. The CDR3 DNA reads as TGTGCCAGCAGTGAATATGGCTACACCTTC. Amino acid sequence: CASSEYGYTF.

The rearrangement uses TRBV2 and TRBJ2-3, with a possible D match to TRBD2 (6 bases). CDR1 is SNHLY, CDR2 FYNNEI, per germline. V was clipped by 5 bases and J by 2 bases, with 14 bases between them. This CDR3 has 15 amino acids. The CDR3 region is CASSSAGLNTDTQYF. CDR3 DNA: TGTGCCAGCAGTTCAGCGGGCCTCAACACAGATACGCAGTATTTT.

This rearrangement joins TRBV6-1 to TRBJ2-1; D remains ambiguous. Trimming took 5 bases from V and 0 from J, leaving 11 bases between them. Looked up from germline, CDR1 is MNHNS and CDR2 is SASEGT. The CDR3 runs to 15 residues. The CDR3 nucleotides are TGTGCCAGCAGTACCTCTTTAGTCTCCTACAATGAGCAGTTCTTC. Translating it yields CASSTSLVSYNEQFF.

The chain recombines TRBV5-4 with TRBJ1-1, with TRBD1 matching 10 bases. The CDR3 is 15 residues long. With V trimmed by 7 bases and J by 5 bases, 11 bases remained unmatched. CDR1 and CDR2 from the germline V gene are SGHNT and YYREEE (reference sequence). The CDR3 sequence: CASGLPGQGWTEAFF. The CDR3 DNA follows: TGTGCCAGCGGACTCCCGGGACAGGGGTGGACTGAAGCTTTCTTT.

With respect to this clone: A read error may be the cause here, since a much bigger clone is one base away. CDR3 in amino acids: CASSLGLALYNEQFF. The CDR3 DNA follows: TGTGCCAGCAGCTTGGGACTAGCGCTCTACAATGAGCAGTTCTTC. The chain links TRBV7-6 to TRBJ2-1, with 10 bases matching TRBD2. With V trimmed by 3 bases and J by 3 bases, 2 bases remained unmatched. The germline V gene encodes CDR1 SGHVS and CDR2 FNYEAQ. The CDR3 runs 15 residues.

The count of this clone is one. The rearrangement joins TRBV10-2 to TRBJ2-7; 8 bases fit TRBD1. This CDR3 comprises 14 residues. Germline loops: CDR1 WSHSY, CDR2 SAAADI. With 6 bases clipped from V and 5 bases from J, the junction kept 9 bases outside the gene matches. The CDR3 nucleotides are TGCGCCAGCAGAGTTCCGGGACAGGCCAACGAGCAGTACTTC. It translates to CASRVPGQANEQYF.

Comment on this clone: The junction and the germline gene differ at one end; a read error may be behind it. The CDR3 DNA follows: TGTGCCAGTAGTTTAGAGTCAGTAAATCAGCCCCAGCATTTT. Encoded protein: CASSLESVNQPQHF. V and J are TRBV19 and TRBJ1-5; D gene unclear. Germline V lookup: CDR1 LNHDA, CDR2 SQIVND (reference sequence). The CDR3 consists of 14 residues. The full variable domain, with the rest looked up from reference TRBV19 and TRBJ1-5, is DGGITQSPKYLFRKEGQNVTLSCEQNLNHDAMYWYRQDPGQGLRLIYYSQIVNDFQKGDIAEGYSVSREKKESFPLTVTSAQKNPTAFYLCASSLESVNQPQHFGDGTRLSIL.

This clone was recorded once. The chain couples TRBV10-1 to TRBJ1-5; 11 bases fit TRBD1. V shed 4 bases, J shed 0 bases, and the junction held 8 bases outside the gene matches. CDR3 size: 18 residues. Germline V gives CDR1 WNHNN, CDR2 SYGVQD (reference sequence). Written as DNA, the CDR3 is TGCGCCAGCAGTGCTGGACAGGGGGCCCAATATAGCAATCAGCCCCAGCATTTT. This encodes CASSAGQGAQYSNQPQHF.

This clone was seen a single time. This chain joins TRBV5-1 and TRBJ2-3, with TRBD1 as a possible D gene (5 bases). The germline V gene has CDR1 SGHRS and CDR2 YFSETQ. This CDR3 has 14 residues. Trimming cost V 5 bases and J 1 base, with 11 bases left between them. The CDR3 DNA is TGCGCCAGCAGACCAGGGCCCGGCACAGATACGCAGTATTTT. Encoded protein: CASRPGPGTDTQYF.

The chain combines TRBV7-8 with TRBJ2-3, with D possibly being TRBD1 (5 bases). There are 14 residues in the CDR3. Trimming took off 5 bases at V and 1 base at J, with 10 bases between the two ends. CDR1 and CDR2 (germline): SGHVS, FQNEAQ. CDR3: CASSLGARTDTQYF. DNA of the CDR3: TGTGCCAGCAGCCTAGGGGCCCGCACAGATACGCAGTATTTT.

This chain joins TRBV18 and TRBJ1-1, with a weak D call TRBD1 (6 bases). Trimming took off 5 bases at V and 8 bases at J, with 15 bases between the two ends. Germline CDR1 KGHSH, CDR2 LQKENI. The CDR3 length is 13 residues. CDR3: CASSSSGDSEAFF. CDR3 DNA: TGTGCCAGCTCATCCTCAGGGGACTCCGAAGCTTTCTTT.

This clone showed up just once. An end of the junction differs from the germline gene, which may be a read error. DNA of the CDR3: TGTGCTAGCAGTAAGGCTTGGGGAAACACCATATATTTT. It codes for CASSKAWGNTIYF. The V gene is TRBV7-2, the J gene TRBJ1-3; D remains unclear. The CDR3 length is 13 residues. CDR1 SGHTA and CDR2 FQGNSA come from the germline V gene.

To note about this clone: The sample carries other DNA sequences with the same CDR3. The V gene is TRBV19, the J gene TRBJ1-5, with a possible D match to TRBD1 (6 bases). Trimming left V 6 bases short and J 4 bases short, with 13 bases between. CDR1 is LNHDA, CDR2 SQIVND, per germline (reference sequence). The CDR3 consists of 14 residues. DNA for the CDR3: TGTGCCAGTAGACCGACAGGTTCTAATCAGCCCCAGCATTTT. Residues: CASRPTGSNQPQHF. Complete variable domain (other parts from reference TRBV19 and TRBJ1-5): DGGITQSPKYLFRKEGQNVTLSCEQNLNHDAMYWYRQDPGQGLRLIYYSQIVNDFQKGDIAEGYSVSREKKESFPLTVTSAQKNPTAFYLCASRPTGSNQPQHFGDGTRLSIL.

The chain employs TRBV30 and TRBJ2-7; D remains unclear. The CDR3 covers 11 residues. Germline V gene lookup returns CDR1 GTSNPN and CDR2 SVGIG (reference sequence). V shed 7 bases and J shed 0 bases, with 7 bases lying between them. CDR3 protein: CAYMSSYEQYF. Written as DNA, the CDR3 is TGTGCCTACATGAGCTCCTACGAGCAGTACTTC.

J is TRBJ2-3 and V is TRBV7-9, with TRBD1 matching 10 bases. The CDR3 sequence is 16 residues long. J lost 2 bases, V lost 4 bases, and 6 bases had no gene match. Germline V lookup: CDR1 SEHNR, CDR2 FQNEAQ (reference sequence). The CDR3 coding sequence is TGTGCCAGCAGCTCTGGACAGGGGGAGTACACAGATACGCAGTATTTT. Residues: CASSSGQGEYTDTQYF. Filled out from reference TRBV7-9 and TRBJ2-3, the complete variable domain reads DTGVSQNPRHKITKRGQNVTFRCDPISEHNRLYWYRQTLGQGPEFLTYFQNEAQLEKSRLLSDRFSAERPKGSFSTLEIQRTEQGDSAMYLCASSSGQGEYTDTQYFGPGTRLTVL.

Written as DNA, the CDR3 is TGTGCCAGCAGTGATTTCGGAGGACAGAGAAACACCATATATTTT. It is translated as CASSDFGGQRNTIYF. The V and J genes are TRBV25-1 and TRBJ1-3; a weak D match, TRBD1 (6 bases). Germline values: CDR1 MGHDK, CDR2 SYGVNS. V lost 3 bases, J lost 5 bases, and 14 bases lay in between. CDR3 length equals 15 residues.

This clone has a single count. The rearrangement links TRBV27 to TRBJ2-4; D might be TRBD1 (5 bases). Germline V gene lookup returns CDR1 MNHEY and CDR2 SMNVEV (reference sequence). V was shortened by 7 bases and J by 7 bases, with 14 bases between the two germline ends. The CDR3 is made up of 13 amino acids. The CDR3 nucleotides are TGTGCCAGCAAGGGGTGGGGCGCGAACATTCAGTACTTC. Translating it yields CASKGWGANIQYF.

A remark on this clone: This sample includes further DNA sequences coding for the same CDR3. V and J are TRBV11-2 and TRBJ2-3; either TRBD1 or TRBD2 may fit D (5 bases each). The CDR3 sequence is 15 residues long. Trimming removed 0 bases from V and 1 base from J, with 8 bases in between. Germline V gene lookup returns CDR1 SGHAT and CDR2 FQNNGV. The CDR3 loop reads CASSLEGRGTDTQYF. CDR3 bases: TGTGCCAGCAGCTTAGAGGGGCGGGGCACAGATACGCAGTATTTT.

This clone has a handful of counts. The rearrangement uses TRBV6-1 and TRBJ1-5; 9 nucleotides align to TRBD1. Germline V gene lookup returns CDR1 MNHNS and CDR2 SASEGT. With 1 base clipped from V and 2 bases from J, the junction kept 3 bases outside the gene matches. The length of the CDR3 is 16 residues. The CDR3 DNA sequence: TGTGCCAGCAGTGAAGACCGGGACAGGGGCAATCAGCCCCAGCATTTT. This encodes CASSEDRDRGNQPQHF.

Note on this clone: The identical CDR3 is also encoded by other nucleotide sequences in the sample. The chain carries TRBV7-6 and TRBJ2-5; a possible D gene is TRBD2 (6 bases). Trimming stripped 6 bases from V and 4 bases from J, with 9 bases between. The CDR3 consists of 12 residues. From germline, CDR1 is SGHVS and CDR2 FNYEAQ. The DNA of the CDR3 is TGTGCCAGCAGTTTGCGGGGAGAGACCCAGTACTTC. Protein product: CASSLRGETQYF.

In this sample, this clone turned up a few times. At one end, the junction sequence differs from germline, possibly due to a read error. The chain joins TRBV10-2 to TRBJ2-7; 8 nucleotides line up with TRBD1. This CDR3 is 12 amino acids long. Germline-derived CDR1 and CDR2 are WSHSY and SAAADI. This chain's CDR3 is CATEDRGRSVNF. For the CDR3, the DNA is TGCGCCACCGAAGACAGGGGCCGGTCCGTCAACTTC.

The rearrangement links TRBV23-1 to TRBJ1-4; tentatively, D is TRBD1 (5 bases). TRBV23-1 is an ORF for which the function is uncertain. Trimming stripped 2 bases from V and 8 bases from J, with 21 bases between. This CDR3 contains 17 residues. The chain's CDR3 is CASSQPLRGTLGEKLFF. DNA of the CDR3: TGCGCCAGCAGTCAACCCCTGCGGGGGACCCTGGGGGAAAAACTGTTTTTT.

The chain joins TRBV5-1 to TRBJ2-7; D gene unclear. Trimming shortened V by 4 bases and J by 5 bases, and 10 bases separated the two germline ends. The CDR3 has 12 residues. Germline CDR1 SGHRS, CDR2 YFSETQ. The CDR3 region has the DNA TGCGCCAGCAGCATCCCAAGCAACGAGCAGTACTTC. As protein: CASSIPSNEQYF.

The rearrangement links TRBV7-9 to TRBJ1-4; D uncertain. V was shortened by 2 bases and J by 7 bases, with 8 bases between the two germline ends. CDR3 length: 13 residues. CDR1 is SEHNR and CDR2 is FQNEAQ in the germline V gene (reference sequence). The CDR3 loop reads CASSLLDGEKLFF. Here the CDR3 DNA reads TGTGCCAGCAGCTTATTGGATGGTGAAAAACTGTTTTTT.

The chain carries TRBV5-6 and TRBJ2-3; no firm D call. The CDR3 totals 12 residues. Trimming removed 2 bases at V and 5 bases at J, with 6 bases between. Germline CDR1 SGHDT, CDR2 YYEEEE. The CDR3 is CASSFGLDTQYF. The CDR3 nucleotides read TGTGCCAGCAGCTTCGGGTTAGATACGCAGTATTTT.

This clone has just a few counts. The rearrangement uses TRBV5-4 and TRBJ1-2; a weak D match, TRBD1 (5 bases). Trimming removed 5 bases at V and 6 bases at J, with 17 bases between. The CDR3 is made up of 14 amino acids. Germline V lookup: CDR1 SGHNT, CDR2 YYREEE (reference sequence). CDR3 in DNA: TGTGCCAGCAGTCGCACCCTCCGAGGGGATGGCTACACCTTC. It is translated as CASSRTLRGDGYTF.